This entry concerns a single T cell receptor (beta chain). This same CDR3 is encoded by further DNA sequences in the sample. This record comes from a study of blood T cell repertoires in COVID-19. Overall study: T cells, B-cell-depleted T cells, or PBMCs provided the cDNA or gDNA that served as material.

Under the authors' procedure: Estimates of nucleated cell counts were drawn from the amplification of reference gene primers. The protocol was immunoSEQ multiplex PCR, while the TCRdb copy is restricted to in-frame clones and leaves out a portion. V and J calls and clone size come straight from that table; D and trimming were deduced from the DNA. Of about 46,000 clones in the sample, about 85% were seen once. Allocation to cohorts depended on clinical history reported by the participants. Germline assignment: CDR1 MNHEY and CDR2 SVGEGT. The V and J ends lost 6 bases and 5 bases respectively, with 7 bases between them. The CDR3 sequence is 11 residues long.

The rearrangement uses TRBV6-2 or TRBV6-3 and TRBJ1-2; TRBD1 is a possible D gene (6 bases). Material: PBMCs or T cells enriched from blood (not recorded which). The source is a woman in her 50s who had recovered from COVID-19. The CDR3 DNA reads as TGTGCCAGCAGCAGGGGATATGGCTACACCTTC. It translates to CASSRGYGYTF.